These 3 T cell receptor beta chains were all obtained from the same sample, sequenced in a study of Ad26.COV2.S vaccination and SARS-CoV-2 variants. This table comes from immunoSEQ multiplex PCR, and its TCRdb copy is limited to in-frame clones, with some not included. The data show fewer than 300,000 clones, over 75% seen once. Treatment defined: approximately 18 received Ad26.COV2.S at low or high dose, single or two shots; 5 received placebo; per-sample allocation not given. Specimens were obtained on day 63 following the first vaccine or placebo injection. This material consisted of peripheral blood, taken in a trial of Ad26.COV2.S vaccine versus placebo. These receptors came from a person aged 18 to 65 who received the Ad26.COV2.S COVID-19 vaccine or a placebo.

About this clone itself: The germline gene is not matched at one end of the junction; a read error may be the cause. The J gene is TRBJ2-3, the V gene TRBV7-2; no firm D call. Germline V gives CDR1 SGHTA, CDR2 FQGNSA. This CDR3 is built from 10 residues. In nucleotides, the CDR3 is TGTGCCAGCAGCATAGATACGCAGTATTTT. Translated, it gives CASSIDTQYF. The full variable domain, in which reference TRBV7-2 and TRBJ2-3 provide the parts outside the CDR3, is GAGVSQSPSNKVTEKGKDVELRCDPISGHTALYWYRQSLGQGLEFLIYFQGNSAPDKSGLPSDRFSAERTGGSVSTLTIQRTQQEDSAVYLCASSIDTQYFGPGTRLTVL.

The chain carries TRBV6-2 or TRBV6-3 and TRBJ2-3; 8 bases are shared with TRBD1. Trimming cost V 0 bases and J 5 bases; bases outside gene matches: 16. This CDR3 comprises 19 residues. Germline V CDR1 and CDR2: MNHEY, SVGEGT. The CDR3 here is CASSYSNRGTAQGGDTQYF. CDR3 nucleotide sequence: TGTGCCAGCAGTTACTCGAACAGGGGGACAGCCCAAGGTGGAGATACGCAGTATTTT.

The chain uses TRBV2 and TRBJ1-1; D is possibly TRBD1 (5 bases). V was shortened by 6 bases and J by 0 bases, with 11 bases between the two germline ends. Germline V gene data show CDR1 as SNHLY and CDR2 as FYNNEI. The CDR3 extends over 14 amino acids. Here the CDR3 reads CASRVRGMNTEAFF. CDR3 nucleotide sequence: TGTGCCAGCAGAGTGAGGGGTATGAACACTGAAGCTTTCTTT.